The clone carrying this T cell receptor (beta chain) was observed once. V gave up 6 bases and J gave up 0 bases; unmatched junction bases: 8. Germline loops: CDR1 SQVTM, CDR2 ANQGSEA. The CDR3 covers 16 residues. This entry is derived from a study of blood T cell repertoires in COVID-19. For the study at large: Both acute and convalescent COVID-19 samples were obtained from the United States, Italy and Spain. From T cells, B-cell-depleted T cells, or PBMCs came the material, which was cDNA or gDNA.

Per the authors' pipeline: Reference gene primer amplification yielded estimated nucleated cell counts. Sequencing used immunoSEQ multiplex PCR; TCRdb keeps in-frame clones, though not all of them. The DNA gave D and trimming, while V, J and clone size come from that table. The top ten hold 3.9% of the sample, which has 350,000 or so clones, roughly nine tenths seen once. During active infection, Seattle patients enrolled and were then monitored through disease. Sequencing used peripheral blood. This receptor was identified in a woman in her fifties or sixties with COVID-19, enrolled during active disease. The chain carries TRBV29-1 and TRBJ2-1; TRBD2 aligns across 10 bases. For the CDR3, the DNA is TGCAGCGTGTGGGGGACTAGCGACGGCTCCTACAATGAGCAGTTCTTC. Its protein is CSVWGTSDGSYNEQFF.